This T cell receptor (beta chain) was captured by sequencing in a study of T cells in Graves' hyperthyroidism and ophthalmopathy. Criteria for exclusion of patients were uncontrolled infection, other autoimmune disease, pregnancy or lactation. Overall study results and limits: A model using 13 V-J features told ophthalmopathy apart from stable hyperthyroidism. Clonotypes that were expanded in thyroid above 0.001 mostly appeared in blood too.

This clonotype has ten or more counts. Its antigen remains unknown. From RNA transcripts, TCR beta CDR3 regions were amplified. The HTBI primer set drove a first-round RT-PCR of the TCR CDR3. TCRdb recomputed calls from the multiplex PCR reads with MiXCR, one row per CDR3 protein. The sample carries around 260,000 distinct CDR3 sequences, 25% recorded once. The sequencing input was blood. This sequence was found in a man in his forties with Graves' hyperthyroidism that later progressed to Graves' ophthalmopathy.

This CDR3 reads CASTTLLNSYEQYF. DNA of the CDR3: TGTGCCAGTACGACTCTCCTAAACTCCTACGAGCAGTACTTC. V and J are TRBV6-1 and TRBJ2-7; D unclear. The CDR3 totals 14 residues. CDR1 MNHNS and CDR2 SASEGT come from the germline V gene. With 9 bases removed from V and 0 bases from J, the gap between germline ends came to 15 bases.